The T cell receptor (beta chain) under discussion was sequenced for a study of identical twins. In every case, the donor was a healthy Caucasian. This clonotype has at least ten counts. TCRdb independently ran MiXCR on the 5' RACE reads; one entry per CDR3 protein. This sample has a few hundred thousand distinct CDR3 sequences; roughly 9.8% occur once, and the top ten carry approximately 7%. The CDR3 covers 12 residues. Germline CDR1 is MNHEY and CDR2 is SVGEGT. V lost 1 base to trimming and J lost 8 bases, with 6 bases between them. These records were also assigned to another study, of yellow fever vaccine responses in identical twins.

The source material was CD8+ T cells sorted from blood. This clonotype was obtained from a woman aged 18 to 35 in good health. The chain combines TRBV6-2 or TRBV6-3 with TRBJ2-1; D is undetermined. The CDR3 sequence: CASSYLGDEQFF. The CDR3 DNA reads as TGTGCCAGCAGTTACTTAGGAGATGAGCAGTTCTTC.